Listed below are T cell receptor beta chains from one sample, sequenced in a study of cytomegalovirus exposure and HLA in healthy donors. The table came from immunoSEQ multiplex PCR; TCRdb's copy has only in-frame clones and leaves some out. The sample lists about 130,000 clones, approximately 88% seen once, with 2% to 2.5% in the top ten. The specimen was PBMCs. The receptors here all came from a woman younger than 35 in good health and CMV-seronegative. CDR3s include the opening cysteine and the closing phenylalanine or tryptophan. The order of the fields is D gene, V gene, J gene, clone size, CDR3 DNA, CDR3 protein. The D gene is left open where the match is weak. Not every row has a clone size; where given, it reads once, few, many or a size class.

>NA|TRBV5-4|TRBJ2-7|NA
TGTGCCAGCAGCTTGTCTACCGGAGGGTACGAGCAGTACTTC
CASSLSTGGYEQYF
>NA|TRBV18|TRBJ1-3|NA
TGTGCCAGTTTCACGTTACAGGGAGGAAACACCATATATTTT
CASFTLQGGNTIYF
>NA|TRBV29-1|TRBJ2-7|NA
TGCAGCGTTCTACTAGTACTGCGGCCCCGCGAGCAGTACTTC
CSVLLVLRPREQYF
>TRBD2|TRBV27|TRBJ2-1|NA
TGTGCCAGCAGTTTAAATCAGCGGGGGCTCTACAATGAGCAGTTCTTC
CASSLNQRGLYNEQFF
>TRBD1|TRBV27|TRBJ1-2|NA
TGTGCCAGCAAACTGGGACAGGGGGCTTTTGGCTACACCTTC
CASKLGQGAFGYTF
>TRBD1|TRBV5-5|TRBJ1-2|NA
TGTGCCAGCAGCTGGGACAGGAGCTATGGCTACACCTTC
CASSWDRSYGYTF
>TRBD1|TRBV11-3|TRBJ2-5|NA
TGTGCCAGCAGCCCCAGGGGGAGAAAGACCCAGTACTTC
CASSPRGRKTQYF
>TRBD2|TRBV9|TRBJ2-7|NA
TGTGCCAGCAGCGTAGAGGGACTAGCGTTCTCCTACGAGCAGTACTTC
CASSVEGLAFSYEQYF
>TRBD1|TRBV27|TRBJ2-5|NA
TGTGCCAGCAGTCCCAGGACAGGGGGCGAAGAGACCCAGTACTTC
CASSPRTGGEETQYF
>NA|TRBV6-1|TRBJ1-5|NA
TGTGCCAGCAGTGATCCGGGGAGCAATCAGCCCCAGCATTTT
CASSDPGSNQPQHF
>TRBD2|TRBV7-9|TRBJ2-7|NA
TGTGCCAGCAGCTATGGGACTAGCGGTTCCCCCTACGAGCAGTACTTC
CASSYGTSGSPYEQYF
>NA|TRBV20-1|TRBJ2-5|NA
TGCAGTGCTTACTTTGAGACCCAGTACTTC
CSAYFETQYF
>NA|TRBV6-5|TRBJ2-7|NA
TGTGCCAGCAGTTACACAGCAGACTACGAGCAGTACTTC
CASSYTADYEQYF
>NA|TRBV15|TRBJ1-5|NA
TGTGCCACCAGCCTCAACGGGGGTCGGGTAGGTATAAGTCAGCCCCAGCATTTT
CATSLNGGRVGISQPQHF
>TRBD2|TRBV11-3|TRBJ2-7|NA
TGTGCCAGCAGCTTCAGCGGGGGGTCCTACGAGCAGTACTTC
CASSFSGGSYEQYF
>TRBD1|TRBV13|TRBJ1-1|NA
TGTGCCAGCAGCGGGGACAGGGGGCCTGTGGGCGATGAAGCTTTCTTT
CASSGDRGPVGDEAFF
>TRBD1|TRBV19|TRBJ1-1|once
TGTGCCAGTAGTCACGGGACAGGGCAGACTGAAGCTTTCTTT
CASSHGTGQTEAFF
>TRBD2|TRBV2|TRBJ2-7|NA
TGTGCCAGCAGTGATCTCGGCGGGAGCAGCTACGAGCAGTACTTC
CASSDLGGSSYEQYF
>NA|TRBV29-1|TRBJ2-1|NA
TGCAGCGTTGAATCCCCGAGCGGGGGACAGGGTGAGCAGTTCTTC
CSVESPSGGQGEQFF
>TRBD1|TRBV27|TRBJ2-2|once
TGTGCCAGCCACCGACAGGGGGCGAGGACCGGGGAGCTGTTTTTT
CASHRQGARTGELFF
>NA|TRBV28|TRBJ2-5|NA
TGTGCCAGCAGTTCCCTCGGACAGCGTCACCAAGAGACCCAGTACTTC
CASSSLGQRHQETQYF
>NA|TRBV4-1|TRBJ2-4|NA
TGCGCCAGCAGCCAAGACTCGGCGGGATTGTCGGGAAACATTCAGTACTTC
CASSQDSAGLSGNIQYF
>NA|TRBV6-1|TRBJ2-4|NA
TGTGCCAGCAGTGAAAAGCTTACCAAAAACATTCAGTACTTC
CASSEKLTKNIQYF
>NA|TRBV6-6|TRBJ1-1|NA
TGTGCCAGCAGTTCTCAGGAGAACACTGAAGCTTTCTTT
CASSSQENTEAFF
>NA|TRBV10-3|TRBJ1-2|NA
TGTGCCGCGAGGTCGGAGGCGGTCTATGGCTACACCTTC
CAARSEAVYGYTF
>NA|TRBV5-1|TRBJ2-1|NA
TGCGCCAGCAGCTTGGCCGTAGCCTACAATGAGCAGTTCTTC
CASSLAVAYNEQFF
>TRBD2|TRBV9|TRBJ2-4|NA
TGTGCCAGCAGCTCCGAGCGGGAGGGCCGAGTCATTCAGTACTTC
CASSSEREGRVIQYF
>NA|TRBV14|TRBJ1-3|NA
TGTGCCAGCAGCCAAGAGAGCGGACAGATTTTTGGAAACACCATATATTTT
CASSQESGQIFGNTIYF
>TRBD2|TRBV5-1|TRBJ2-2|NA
TGCGCCAGCAGCTTGGGGCCGGGACTAGCGGGAGTACGGGACACCGGGGAGCTGTTTTTT
CASSLGPGLAGVRDTGELFF
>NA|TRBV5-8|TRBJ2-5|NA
TGTGCCAGCAGTAGGGGACTTAGGGTGGAGACCCAGTACTTC
CASSRGLRVETQYF
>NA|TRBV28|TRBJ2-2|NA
TGTGCCAGCAGGGCCCCCGGAGTCCGGAGAACCGGGGAGCTGTTTTTT
CASRAPGVRRTGELFF
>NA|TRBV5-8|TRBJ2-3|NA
TGTGCCAGCAGCATCGGACTTCCAGCTTACACAGATACGCAGTATTTT
CASSIGLPAYTDTQYF
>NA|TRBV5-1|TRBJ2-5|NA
TGCGCCAGCAGCCCAACATCAGGGGAATGGGAGACCCAGTACTTC
CASSPTSGEWETQYF
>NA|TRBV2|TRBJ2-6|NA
TGTGCCAGCGGAGGGGTGTGGGGGGCCAACGTCCTGACTTTC
CASGGVWGANVLTF
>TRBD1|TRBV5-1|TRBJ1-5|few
TGCGCCAGCAGCTGGACAGGATTAAATCAGCCCCAGCATTTT
CASSWTGLNQPQHF